This passage covers 25 T cell receptor beta chains from one sample sequenced in a study of CD8+CD57+ T cells in acquired aplastic anemia. Genomic DNA was employed as the template in profiling TCR beta VDJ and CDR3. TCRdb analysed the reads with MiXCR anew, one entry per CDR3 protein. This sample has 250,000 or so distinct CDR3 sequences, with 47% found just once. The patients chosen for sequencing had shown expansion of CD8+CD57+ cells (detected by flow cytometry). The sample was sorted CD4+, CD8+, or CD8+CD57+ T cells (not recorded which) from PBMCs. All receptors come from a human donor with aplastic anemia.

The rearrangement uses TRBV25-1 and TRBJ1-3, with unresolved D. In germline, CDR1 is MGHDK, CDR2 SYGVNS. The CDR3 has 14 residues. V was shortened by 8 bases and J by 0 bases, with 11 bases between the two germline ends. The chain's CDR3 is CASAGQSSGNTIYF. The CDR3 DNA is TGTGCCAGCGCCGGGCAAAGCTCTGGAAACACCATATATTTT.

The chain has TRBV29-1 and TRBJ1-5; tentative D call: TRBD1 (6 bases). Germline values: CDR1 SQVTM, CDR2 ANQGSEA. V gave up 3 bases and J gave up 6 bases, with 9 bases separating them. This CDR3 has 12 amino acids. Here the CDR3 reads CSVDRGCQPQHF. The CDR3 region has the DNA TGCAGCGTTGACAGGGGATGTCAGCCCCAGCATTTT.

This clonotype was seen a few times. The V and J genes are TRBV27 and TRBJ2-2; possibly TRBD2 for D (6 bases). Germline values: CDR1 MNHEY, CDR2 SMNVEV (reference sequence). This CDR3 contains 14 residues. Trimming took off 2 bases at V and 5 bases at J, with 9 bases between the two ends. CDR3 sequence reads: CASSLARETGELFF. CDR3 in DNA: TGTGCCAGCAGTTTAGCTCGGGAGACCGGGGAGCTGTTTTTT.

This clonotype has ten or more counts. This chain links TRBV20-1 with TRBJ2-1; D perhaps matches TRBD2 (5 bases). This CDR3 spans 16 amino acids. V was pared by 1 base and J by 4 bases, with 17 bases between. Germline V lookup: CDR1 DFQATT, CDR2 SNEGSKA (reference sequence). The DNA of the CDR3 is TGCAGTGCTAGAGTGTTAAGCGGCCTTGAATACAATGAGCAGTTCTTC. Protein: CSARVLSGLEYNEQFF.

This rearrangement joins TRBV7-2 to TRBJ2-5; 8 bases are a match to TRBD2. Germline CDR1 and CDR2: SGHTA and FQGNSA. Losses at the gene ends were 5 bases for V and 4 bases for J; bases not matched to a gene: 9. This CDR3 contains 15 residues. In nucleotides, the CDR3 is TGTGCCAGCAGCGTTAGCGGGGTCGGTTCAGAGACCCAGTACTTC. Translation: CASSVSGVGSETQYF.

This clonotype was recorded at least ten times. This chain uses TRBV9 with TRBJ1-5, with no clear D. Germline V gives CDR1 SGDLS, CDR2 YYNGEE. The CDR3 runs to 15 residues. Trimming removed 2 bases at V and 2 bases at J, with 11 bases between. Here the CDR3 DNA reads TGTGCCAGCAGCGTCGAACCCGAGGGCAATCAGCCCCAGCATTTT. Amino acids: CASSVEPEGNQPQHF.

There are many counts of this clonotype. The gene calls are TRBV10-3 and TRBJ2-1, with TRBD2 as a possible D gene (5 bases). This CDR3 spans 15 amino acids. Per the germline V gene, CDR1 is ENHRY and CDR2 is SYGVKD. Trimming shortened V by 4 bases and J by 4 bases, and 14 bases separated the two germline ends. CDR3 in amino acids: CAISVFGVNYNEQFF. In nucleotides, the CDR3 is TGTGCCATCAGTGTTTTCGGGGTCAATTACAATGAGCAGTTCTTC.

V usage is TRBV7-2 and J usage is TRBJ2-7; weak D call: TRBD2 (6 bases). Trimming shortened V by 8 bases and J by 5 bases, and 19 bases separated the two germline ends. The length of the CDR3 is 14 residues. Germline V gene lookup returns CDR1 SGHTA and CDR2 FQGNSA. CDR3 coding DNA: TGTGCCAGCCTGCCGGGACTCGGAGGACACGAGCAGTACTTC. Its protein is CASLPGLGGHEQYF.

This clonotype was seen only once. In DNA, the CDR3 is TGTGCCAGCAGCCAGCGGACAGGGACTAATGAAGCTTTCTTT. Translating it yields CASSQRTGTNEAFF. The chain combines TRBV11-2 with TRBJ1-1; 8 bases match TRBD1. CDR1 is SGHAT, CDR2 FQNNGV, per germline. The CDR3 consists of 14 residues. Trimming cost V 5 bases and J 7 bases; bases outside gene matches: 9.

In its sample, this clonotype was seen a few times. The chain carries TRBV12-3 or TRBV12-4 and TRBJ2-3; D gene uncertain. Trimming left V 6 bases short and J 3 bases short, with 4 bases between. The CDR3 loop spans 11 amino acids. The CDR3 region is CASRGTDTQYF. The CDR3 DNA is TGTGCCAGCAGGGGGACAGATACGCAGTATTTT.

The chain links TRBV9 to TRBJ2-1; tentatively, D is TRBD1 or TRBD2 (6 bases each). CDR3 length: 13 amino acids. The V end was cut by 0 bases, the J end by 8 bases, with 9 bases between. CDR1 and CDR2 from the germline V gene are SGDLS and YYNGEE. DNA for the CDR3: TGTGCCAGCAGCGTAGAGGGGGGTGATGAGCAGTTCTTC. It specifies CASSVEGGDEQFF.

This clonotype was found many times. V is TRBV6-5 and J is TRBJ2-7; D not certain. Germline V gene data show CDR1 as MNHEY and CDR2 as SVGAGI. The CDR3 consists of 14 residues. Trimming removed 3 bases from V and 2 bases from J, with 11 bases in between. CDR3 coding DNA: TGTGCCAGCAGTTATGCGGACGGACCCTACGAGCAGTACTTC. It codes for CASSYADGPYEQYF.

The chain uses TRBV2 and TRBJ1-2; D uncertain. CDR1 and CDR2 from the germline V gene are SNHLY and FYNNEI. The CDR3 length is 13 residues. The ends were cut back, 4 bases at V and 4 bases at J, with 10 bases in the middle. The CDR3: CASSGNNGYGYTF. CDR3 nucleotides: TGTGCCAGCAGTGGTAACAACGGCTATGGCTACACCTTC.

This clonotype showed up just once. The chain combines TRBV7-9 with TRBJ2-5, with D unclear. CDR1 SEHNR and CDR2 FQNEAQ come from the germline V gene (reference sequence). Deletions cut 5 bases from V and 5 bases from J, with 15 bases between. The CDR3 runs 14 residues. The CDR3 DNA is TGTGCCAGCAGCCCGGGCCCGGCTGGGGAGACCCAGTACTTC. It yields the protein CASSPGPAGETQYF.

J is TRBJ1-2 and V is TRBV19; TRBD1 might be the D (6 bases). Trimming pared 6 bases from V and 8 bases from J, leaving 13 bases between. The CDR3 is 12 amino acids. Germline-derived CDR1 and CDR2 are LNHDA and SQIVND (reference sequence). CDR3 sequence: CASSGTSYGYTF. The CDR3 DNA follows: TGTGCCAGTAGCGGGACATCTTACGGCTACACCTTC. Complete variable domain (other parts from reference TRBV19 and TRBJ1-2): DGGITQSPKYLFRKEGQNVTLSCEQNLNHDAMYWYRQDPGQGLRLIYYSQIVNDFQKGDIAEGYSVSREKKESFPLTVTSAQKNPTAFYLCASSGTSYGYTFGSGTRLTVV.

On this clonotype: A much larger clone lies a single base off, so this may be a read error. V gene TRBV6-6 combines with J gene TRBJ2-7; D gene uncertain. The V gene lost 2 bases and the J gene lost 1 base, with 9 bases spanning the gap. This CDR3 region has 14 residues. CDR1 and CDR2 from the germline V gene are MNHNY and SVGAGI (reference sequence). The CDR3 here is CASSYPPWSYEQYF. In DNA form, the CDR3 reads TGTGCCAGCAGTTACCCCCCGTGGTCCTACGAGCAGTACTTC.

This clonotype has a count of ten or more. The rearrangement joins TRBV28 to TRBJ1-1; no definite D call. This CDR3 contains 14 residues. Per germline, CDR1 MDHEN and CDR2 SYDVKM. With 3 bases removed from V and 2 bases from J, the gap between germline ends came to 10 bases. CDR3 sequence reads: CASSFGRRNTEAFF. The CDR3 DNA reads as TGTGCCAGCAGTTTCGGACGGAGAAACACTGAAGCTTTCTTT.

This clonotype turned up a few times. The gene calls are TRBV2 and TRBJ1-6; D uncertain. This CDR3 region has 14 residues. CDR1 and CDR2 from the germline V gene are SNHLY and FYNNEI. V was clipped by 2 bases and J by 4 bases, with 6 bases between them. CDR3: CASSEWGYNSPLHF. CDR3 bases: TGTGCCAGCAGTGAATGGGGTTATAATTCACCCCTCCACTTT.

The V gene is TRBV25-1, the J gene TRBJ1-1, with 8 positions matching TRBD1. The ends lost 5 bases at V and 3 bases at J; junction bases unmatched: 20. The CDR3 is made up of 19 amino acids. Germline values: CDR1 MGHDK, CDR2 SYGVNS. The CDR3 nucleotides read TGTGCCAGCAGTTTACGGTTCGGGACAGGTCCAATTCTGGACACTGAAGCTTTCTTT. Protein: CASSLRFGTGPILDTEAFF.

The chain recombines TRBV28 with TRBJ1-3; 7 positions agree with TRBD1. The CDR3 covers 15 residues. V shed 5 bases, J shed 0 bases, and the junction held 4 bases outside the gene matches. Looked up from germline, CDR1 is MDHEN and CDR2 is SYDVKM. In DNA form, the CDR3 reads TGTGCCAGCAGTCTGGGACAGTACTCTGGAAACACCATATATTTT. This sequence encodes CASSLGQYSGNTIYF.

Note on this clonotype: A much larger clone lies a single base off, so this may be a read error. The chain is built from TRBV25-1 and TRBJ2-7; tentatively, D is TRBD2 (5 bases). The CDR3 has 13 residues. Germline CDR1 reads MGHDK; CDR2 reads SYGVNS. CDR3 sequence (DNA): TGTGCCAGCAGAACCAGCGGTTACTACGAGCAGTGCTTC. The encoded protein is CASRTSGYYEQCF.

V gene TRBV7-3 combines with J gene TRBJ2-1; 15 bases are shared with TRBD2. The CDR3 sequence is 21 residues long. J gave up 0 bases and V 5 bases, and 14 bases lay outside the gene matches. Germline values: CDR1 SGHTA, CDR2 FQGTGA. CDR3 amino acids: CASSQDGTSGGSRNSYNEQFF. DNA of the CDR3: TGTGCCAGCAGCCAAGACGGGACTAGCGGGGGGTCACGCAACTCCTACAATGAGCAGTTCTTC.

This clonotype was recorded at least ten times. The V gene is TRBV7-3, the J gene TRBJ1-4; D uncertain. Trimming pared 6 bases from V and 7 bases from J, leaving 21 bases between. Germline loops: CDR1 SGHTA, CDR2 FQGTGA. The CDR3 totals 16 residues. CDR3 region: CASSPGPLYLREKLFF. In nucleotides, the CDR3 is TGTGCCAGCAGTCCTGGCCCATTATACCTGCGTGAAAAACTGTTTTTT.

This clonotype was seen a few times. V is TRBV4-1 and J is TRBJ2-2; D is unresolved. Trimming removed 0 bases at V and 7 bases at J, with 12 bases between. CDR1 and CDR2 from the germline V gene are MGHRA and YSYEKL. The CDR3 extends over 15 amino acids. The CDR3 region is CASSQEIRVGGELFF. The CDR3 DNA reads TGCGCCAGCAGCCAAGAAATCCGGGTAGGCGGGGAGCTGTTTTTT.

This chain uses TRBV15 with TRBJ1-2; no reliable D call. The germline V and J ends were trimmed by 3 bases and 8 bases, with 19 bases remaining between them. The CDR3 runs to 15 residues. Germline CDR1 LNHNV, CDR2 YYDKDF (reference sequence). This CDR3 reads CATSSRGPSYRGYTF. The CDR3, as DNA: TGTGCCACCAGCAGTCGAGGACCGTCATATCGGGGCTACACCTTC.